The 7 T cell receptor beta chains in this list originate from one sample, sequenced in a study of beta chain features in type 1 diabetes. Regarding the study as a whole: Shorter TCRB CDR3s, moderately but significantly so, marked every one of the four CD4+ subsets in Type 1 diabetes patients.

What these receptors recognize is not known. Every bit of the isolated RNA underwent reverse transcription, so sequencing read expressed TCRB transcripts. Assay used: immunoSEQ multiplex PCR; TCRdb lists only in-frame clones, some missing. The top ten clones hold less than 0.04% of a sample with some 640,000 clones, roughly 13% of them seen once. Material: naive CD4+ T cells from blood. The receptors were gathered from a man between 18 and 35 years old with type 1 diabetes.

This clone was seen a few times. For the CDR3, the DNA is TGTGCCAGCAGCTTCGCGGGACACAGGAACACTGAAGCTTTCTTT. Translating gives CASSFAGHRNTEAFF. This chain uses TRBV11-2 with TRBJ1-1; D is possibly TRBD1 (6 bases). The CDR3 contains 15 residues. Germline V gene data show CDR1 as SGHAT and CDR2 as FQNNGV. V was trimmed by 3 bases and J by 1 base, leaving 12 bases between them.

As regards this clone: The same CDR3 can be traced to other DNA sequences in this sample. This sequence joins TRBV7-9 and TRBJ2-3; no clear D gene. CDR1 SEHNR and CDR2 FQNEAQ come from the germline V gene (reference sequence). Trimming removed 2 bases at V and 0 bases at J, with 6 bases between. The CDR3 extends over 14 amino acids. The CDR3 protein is CASSLQGSTDTQYF. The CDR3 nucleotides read TGTGCCAGCAGCTTACAAGGTAGCACAGATACGCAGTATTTT.

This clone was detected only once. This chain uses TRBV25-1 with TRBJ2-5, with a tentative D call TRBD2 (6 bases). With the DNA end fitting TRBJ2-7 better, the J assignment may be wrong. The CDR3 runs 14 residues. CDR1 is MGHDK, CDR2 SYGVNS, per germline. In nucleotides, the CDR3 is TGTGCCACCCTGACTAGTCCCATCTCCTACGAGCAGTACTTC. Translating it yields CATLTSPISYEQYF.

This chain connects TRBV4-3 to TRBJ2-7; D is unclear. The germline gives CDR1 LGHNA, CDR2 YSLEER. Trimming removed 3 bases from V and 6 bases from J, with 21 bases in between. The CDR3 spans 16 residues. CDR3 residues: CASSHDRWTAPGEQYF. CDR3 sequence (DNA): TGCGCCAGCAGCCATGATCGCTGGACGGCTCCTGGCGAGCAGTACTTC.

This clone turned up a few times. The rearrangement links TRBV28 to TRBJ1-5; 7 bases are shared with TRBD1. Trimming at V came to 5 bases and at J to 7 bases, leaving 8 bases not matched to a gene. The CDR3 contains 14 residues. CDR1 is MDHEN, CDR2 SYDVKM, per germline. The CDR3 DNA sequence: TGTGCCAGCAGTGAGACAGGGCTGGGGCAGCCCCAGCATTTT. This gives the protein CASSETGLGQPQHF.

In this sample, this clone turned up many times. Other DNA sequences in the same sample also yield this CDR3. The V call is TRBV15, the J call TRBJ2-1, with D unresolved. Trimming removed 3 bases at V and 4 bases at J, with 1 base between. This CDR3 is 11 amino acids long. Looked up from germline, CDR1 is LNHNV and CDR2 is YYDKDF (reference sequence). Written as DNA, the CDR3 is TGTGCCACCAGCAGTTACAATGAGCAGTTCTTC. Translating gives CATSSYNEQFF. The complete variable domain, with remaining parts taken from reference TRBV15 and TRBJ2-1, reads DAMVIQNPRYQVTQFGKPVTLSCSQTLNHNVMYWYQQKSSQAPKLLFHYYDKDFNNEADTPDNFQSRRPNTSFCFLDIRSPGLGDTAMYLCATSSYNEQFFGPGTRLTVL.

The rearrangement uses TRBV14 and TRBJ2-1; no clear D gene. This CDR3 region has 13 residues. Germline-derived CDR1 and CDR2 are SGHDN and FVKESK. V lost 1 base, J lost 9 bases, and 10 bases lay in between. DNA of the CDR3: TGTGCCAGCAGCCAAGGAGCGTACGGTGAGCAGTTCTTC. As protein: CASSQGAYGEQFF.